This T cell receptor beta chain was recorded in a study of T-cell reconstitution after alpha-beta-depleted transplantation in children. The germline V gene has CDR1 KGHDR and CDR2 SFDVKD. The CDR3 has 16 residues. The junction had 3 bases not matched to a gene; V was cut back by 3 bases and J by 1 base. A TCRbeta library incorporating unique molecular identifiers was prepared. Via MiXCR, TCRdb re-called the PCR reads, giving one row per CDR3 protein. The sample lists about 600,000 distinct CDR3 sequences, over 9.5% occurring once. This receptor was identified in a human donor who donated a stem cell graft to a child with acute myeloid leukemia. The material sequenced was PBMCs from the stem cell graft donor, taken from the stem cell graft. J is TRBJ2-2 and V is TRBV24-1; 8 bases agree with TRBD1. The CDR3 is CATSDRDRRNTGELFF. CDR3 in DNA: TGTGCCACCAGTGATCGGGACAGGCGGAACACCGGGGAGCTGTTTTTT.